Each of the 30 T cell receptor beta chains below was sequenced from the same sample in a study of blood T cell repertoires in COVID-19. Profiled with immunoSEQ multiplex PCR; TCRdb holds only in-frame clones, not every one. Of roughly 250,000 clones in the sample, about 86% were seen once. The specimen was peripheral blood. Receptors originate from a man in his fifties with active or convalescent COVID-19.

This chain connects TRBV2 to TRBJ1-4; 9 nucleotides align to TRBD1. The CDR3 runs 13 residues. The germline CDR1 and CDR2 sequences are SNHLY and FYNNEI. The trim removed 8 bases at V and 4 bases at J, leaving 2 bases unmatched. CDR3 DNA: TGTGCCAGCCGGGACAGGGTTAATGAAAAACTGTTTTTT. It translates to CASRDRVNEKLFF.

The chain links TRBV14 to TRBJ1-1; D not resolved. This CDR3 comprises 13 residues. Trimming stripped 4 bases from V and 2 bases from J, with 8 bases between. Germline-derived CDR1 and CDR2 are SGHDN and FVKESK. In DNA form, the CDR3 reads TGTGCCAGCAGCCTCCAGGCAAACACTGAAGCTTTCTTT. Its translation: CASSLQANTEAFF.

Here the CDR3 DNA reads TGCAGTGCTTTTACAGCCTATGGCTACACCTTC. It codes for CSAFTAYGYTF. The chain links TRBV20-1 to TRBJ1-2; D uncertain. Germline values: CDR1 DFQATT, CDR2 SNEGSKA (reference sequence). The CDR3 totals 11 residues. V lost 5 bases to trimming and J lost 4 bases, with 8 bases between them.

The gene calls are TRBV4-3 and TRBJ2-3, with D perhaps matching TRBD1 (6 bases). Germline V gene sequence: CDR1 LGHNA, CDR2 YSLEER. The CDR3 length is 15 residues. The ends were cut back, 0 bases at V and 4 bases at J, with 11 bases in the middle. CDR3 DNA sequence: TGCGCCAGCAGCCAAGACCCCAGGGGCGCAGATACGCAGTATTTT. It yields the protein CASSQDPRGADTQYF.

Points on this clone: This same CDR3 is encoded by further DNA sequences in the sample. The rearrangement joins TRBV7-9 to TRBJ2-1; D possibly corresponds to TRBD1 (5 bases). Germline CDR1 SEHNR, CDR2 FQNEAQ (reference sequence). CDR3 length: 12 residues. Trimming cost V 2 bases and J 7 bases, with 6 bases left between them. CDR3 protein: CASSLQGNEQFF. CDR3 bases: TGTGCCAGCAGCTTACAGGGAAATGAGCAGTTCTTC.

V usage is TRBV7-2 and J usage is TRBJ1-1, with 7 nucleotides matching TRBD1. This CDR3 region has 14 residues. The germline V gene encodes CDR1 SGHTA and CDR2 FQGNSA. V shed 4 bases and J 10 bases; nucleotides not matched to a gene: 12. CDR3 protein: CASSSGGTGTVAFF. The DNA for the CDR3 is TGTGCCAGCAGCTCAGGCGGAACCGGGACAGTAGCTTTCTTT. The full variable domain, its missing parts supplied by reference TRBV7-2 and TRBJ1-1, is GAGVSQSPSNKVTEKGKDVELRCDPISGHTALYWYRQSLGQGLEFLIYFQGNSAPDKSGLPSDRFSAERTGGSVSTLTIQRTQQEDSAVYLCASSSGGTGTVAFFGQGTRLTVV.

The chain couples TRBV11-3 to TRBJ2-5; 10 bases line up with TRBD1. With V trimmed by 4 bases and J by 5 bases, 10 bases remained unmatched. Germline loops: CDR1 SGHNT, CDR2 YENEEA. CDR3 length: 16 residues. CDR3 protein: CASSSRAGQGIETQYF. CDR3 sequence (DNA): TGTGCCAGCAGCTCCCGGGCGGGACAGGGGATCGAGACCCAGTACTTC.

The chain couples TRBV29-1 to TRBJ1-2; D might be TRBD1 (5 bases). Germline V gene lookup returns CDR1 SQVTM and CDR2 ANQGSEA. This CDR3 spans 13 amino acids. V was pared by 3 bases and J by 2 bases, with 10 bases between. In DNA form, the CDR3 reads TGCAGCGTTGATACAGGAGAAAACTATGGCTACACCTTC. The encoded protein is CSVDTGENYGYTF.

CDR3 amino acids: CASSFVTDNEQFF. The CDR3 nucleotides are TGTGCCAGCAGCTTCGTGACAGACAATGAGCAGTTCTTC. The V call is TRBV7-2, the J call TRBJ2-1; perhaps TRBD1 as D (5 bases). Germline loops: CDR1 SGHTA, CDR2 FQGNSA. The CDR3 runs 13 residues. The germline V and J ends were trimmed by 3 bases and 5 bases, with 8 bases remaining between them.

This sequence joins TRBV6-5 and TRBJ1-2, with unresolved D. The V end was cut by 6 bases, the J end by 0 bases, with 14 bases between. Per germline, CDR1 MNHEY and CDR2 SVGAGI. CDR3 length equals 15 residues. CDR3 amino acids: CASSREPYSNYGYTF. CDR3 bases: TGTGCCAGCAGCCGTGAGCCCTACTCTAACTATGGCTACACCTTC.

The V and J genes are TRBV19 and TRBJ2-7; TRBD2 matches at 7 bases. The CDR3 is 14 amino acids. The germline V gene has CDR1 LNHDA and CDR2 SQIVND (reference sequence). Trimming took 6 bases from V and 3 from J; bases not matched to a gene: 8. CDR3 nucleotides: TGTGCCAGTAGCCCCCGGGGGGTGGGCTACGAGCAGTACTTC. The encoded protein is CASSPRGVGYEQYF.

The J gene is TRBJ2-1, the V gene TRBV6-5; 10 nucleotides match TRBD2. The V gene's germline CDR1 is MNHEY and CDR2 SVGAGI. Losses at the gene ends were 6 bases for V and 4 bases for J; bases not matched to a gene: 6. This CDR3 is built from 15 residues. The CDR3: CASSLTSGAYNEQFF. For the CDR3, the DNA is TGTGCCAGCAGCCTTACTAGCGGGGCATACAATGAGCAGTTCTTC.

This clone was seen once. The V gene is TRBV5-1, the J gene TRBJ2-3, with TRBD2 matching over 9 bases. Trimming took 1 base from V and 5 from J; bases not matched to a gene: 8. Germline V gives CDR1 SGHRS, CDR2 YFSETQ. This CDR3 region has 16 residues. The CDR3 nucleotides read TGCGCCAGCAGCTTGCTGGCGGGGGGGCGGGGAGATACGCAGTATTTT. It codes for CASSLLAGGRGDTQYF.

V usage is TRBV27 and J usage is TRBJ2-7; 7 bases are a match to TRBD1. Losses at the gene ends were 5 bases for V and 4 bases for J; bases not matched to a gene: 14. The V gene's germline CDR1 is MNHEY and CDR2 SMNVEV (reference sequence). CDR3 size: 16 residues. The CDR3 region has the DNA TGTGCCAGCAGTCTCGGACAGGCGACCTCAATGTACGAGCAGTACTTC. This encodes CASSLGQATSMYEQYF.

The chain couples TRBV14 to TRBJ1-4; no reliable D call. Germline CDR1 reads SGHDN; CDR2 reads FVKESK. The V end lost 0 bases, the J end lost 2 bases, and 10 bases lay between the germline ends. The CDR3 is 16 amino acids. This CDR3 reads CASSQDGRTTNEKLFF. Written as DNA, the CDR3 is TGTGCCAGCAGCCAAGATGGGAGAACTACTAATGAAAAACTGTTTTTT. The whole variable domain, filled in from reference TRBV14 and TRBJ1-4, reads EAGVTQFPSHSVIEKGQTVTLRCDPISGHDNLYWYRRVMGKEIKFLLHFVKESKQDESGMPNNRFLAERTGGTYSTLKVQPAELEDSGVYFCASSQDGRTTNEKLFFGSGTQLSVL.

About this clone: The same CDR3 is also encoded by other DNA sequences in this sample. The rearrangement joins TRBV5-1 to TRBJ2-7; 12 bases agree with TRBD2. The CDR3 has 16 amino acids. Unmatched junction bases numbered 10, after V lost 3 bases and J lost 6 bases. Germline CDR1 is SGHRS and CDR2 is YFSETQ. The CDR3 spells CASSYNLAGGSGEQYF. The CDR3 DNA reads TGCGCCAGCAGCTATAATCTAGCGGGGGGGAGCGGCGAGCAGTACTTC.

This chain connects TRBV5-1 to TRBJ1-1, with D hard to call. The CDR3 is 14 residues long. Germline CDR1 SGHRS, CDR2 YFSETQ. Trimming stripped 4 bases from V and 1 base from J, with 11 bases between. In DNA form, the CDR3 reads TGCGCCAGCAGCCAGGAGGTAGCGAACACTGAAGCTTTCTTT. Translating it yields CASSQEVANTEAFF.

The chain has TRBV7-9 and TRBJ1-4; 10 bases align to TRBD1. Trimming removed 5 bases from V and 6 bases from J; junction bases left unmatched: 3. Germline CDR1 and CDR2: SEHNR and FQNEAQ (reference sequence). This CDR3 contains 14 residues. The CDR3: CASSLGTGDEKLFF. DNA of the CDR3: TGTGCCAGCAGCCTCGGGACAGGGGATGAAAAACTGTTTTTT.

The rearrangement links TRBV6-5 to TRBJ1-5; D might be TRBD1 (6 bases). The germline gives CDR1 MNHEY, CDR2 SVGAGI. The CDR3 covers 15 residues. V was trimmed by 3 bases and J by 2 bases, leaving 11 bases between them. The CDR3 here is CASSYSEGGNQPQHF. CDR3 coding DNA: TGTGCCAGCAGTTATTCAGAGGGGGGCAATCAGCCCCAGCATTTT.

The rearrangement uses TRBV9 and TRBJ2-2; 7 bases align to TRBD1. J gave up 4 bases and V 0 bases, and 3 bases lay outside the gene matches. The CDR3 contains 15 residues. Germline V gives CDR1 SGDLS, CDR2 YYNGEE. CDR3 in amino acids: CASSVVQGRTGELFF. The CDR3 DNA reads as TGTGCCAGCAGCGTAGTACAGGGGCGCACCGGGGAGCTGTTTTTT.

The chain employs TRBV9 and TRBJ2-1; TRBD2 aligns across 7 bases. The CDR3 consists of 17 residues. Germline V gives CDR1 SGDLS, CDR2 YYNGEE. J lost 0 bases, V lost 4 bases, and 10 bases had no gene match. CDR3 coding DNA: TGTGCCAGCAGCCGTATAGGAGCGGGGACCTCCTACAATGAGCAGTTCTTC. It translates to CASSRIGAGTSYNEQFF.

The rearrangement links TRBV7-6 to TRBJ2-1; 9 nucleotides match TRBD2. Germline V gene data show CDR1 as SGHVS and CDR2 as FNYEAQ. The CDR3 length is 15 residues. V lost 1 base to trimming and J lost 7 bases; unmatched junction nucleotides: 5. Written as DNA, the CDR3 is TGTGCCAGCAGCTTAGTTGCTAGCGGGGTTAATGAGCAGTTCTTC. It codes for CASSLVASGVNEQFF.

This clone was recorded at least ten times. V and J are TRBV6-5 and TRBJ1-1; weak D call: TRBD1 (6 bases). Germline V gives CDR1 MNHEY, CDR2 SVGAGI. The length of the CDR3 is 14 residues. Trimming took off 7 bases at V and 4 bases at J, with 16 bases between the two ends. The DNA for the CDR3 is TGTGCCAGCAAGATACAGGGTGGTGGCACTGAAGCTTTCTTT. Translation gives CASKIQGGGTEAFF.

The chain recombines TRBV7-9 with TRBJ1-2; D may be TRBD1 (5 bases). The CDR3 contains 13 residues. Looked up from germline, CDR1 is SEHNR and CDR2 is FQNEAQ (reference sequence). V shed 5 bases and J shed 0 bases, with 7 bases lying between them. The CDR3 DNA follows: TGTGCCAGCAGCCCGGGGGCTAACTATGGCTACACCTTC. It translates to CASSPGANYGYTF. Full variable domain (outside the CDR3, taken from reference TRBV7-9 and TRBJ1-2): DTGVSQNPRHKITKRGQNVTFRCDPISEHNRLYWYRQTLGQGPEFLTYFQNEAQLEKSRLLSDRFSAERPKGSFSTLEIQRTEQGDSAMYLCASSPGANYGYTFGSGTRLTVV.

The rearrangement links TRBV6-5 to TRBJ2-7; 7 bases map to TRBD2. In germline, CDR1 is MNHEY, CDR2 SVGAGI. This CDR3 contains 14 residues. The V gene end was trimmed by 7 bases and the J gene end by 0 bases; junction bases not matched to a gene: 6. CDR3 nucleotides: TGTGCCAGCATGGAACTAGCGAGCTCCTACGAGCAGTACTTC. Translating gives CASMELASSYEQYF.

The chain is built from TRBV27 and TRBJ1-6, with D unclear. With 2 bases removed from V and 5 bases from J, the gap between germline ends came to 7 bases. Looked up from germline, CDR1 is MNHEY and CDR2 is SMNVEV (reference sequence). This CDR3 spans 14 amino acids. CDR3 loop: CASSLNGHNSPLHF. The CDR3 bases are TGTGCCAGCAGTTTAAATGGCCATAATTCACCCCTCCACTTT.

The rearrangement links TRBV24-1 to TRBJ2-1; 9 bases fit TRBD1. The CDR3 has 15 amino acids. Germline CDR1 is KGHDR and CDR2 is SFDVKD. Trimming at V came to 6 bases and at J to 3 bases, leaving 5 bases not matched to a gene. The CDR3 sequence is CATSNRDRDYNEQFF. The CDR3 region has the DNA TGTGCCACCAGTAACCGGGACAGGGACTACAATGAGCAGTTCTTC.

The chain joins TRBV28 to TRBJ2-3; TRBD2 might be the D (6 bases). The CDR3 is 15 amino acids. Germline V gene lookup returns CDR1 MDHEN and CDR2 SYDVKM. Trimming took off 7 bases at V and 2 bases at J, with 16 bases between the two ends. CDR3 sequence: CASIERGGNTDTQYF. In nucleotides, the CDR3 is TGTGCCAGCATCGAAAGGGGCGGGAACACAGATACGCAGTATTTT. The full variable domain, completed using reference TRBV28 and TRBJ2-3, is DVKVTQSSRYLVKRTGEKVFLECVQDMDHENMFWYRQDPGLGLRLIYFSYDVKMKEKGDIPEGYSVSREKKERFSLILESASTNQTSMYLCASIERGGNTDTQYFGPGTRLTVL.

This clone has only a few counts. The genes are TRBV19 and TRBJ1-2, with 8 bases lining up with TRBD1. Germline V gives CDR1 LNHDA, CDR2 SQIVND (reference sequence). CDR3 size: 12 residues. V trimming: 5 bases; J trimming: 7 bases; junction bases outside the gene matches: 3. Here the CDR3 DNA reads TGTGCCAGTAGTTTACAGGGGGTTGGCTACACCTTC. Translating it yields CASSLQGVGYTF. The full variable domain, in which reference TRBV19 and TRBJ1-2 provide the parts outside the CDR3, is DGGITQSPKYLFRKEGQNVTLSCEQNLNHDAMYWYRQDPGQGLRLIYYSQIVNDFQKGDIAEGYSVSREKKESFPLTVTSAQKNPTAFYLCASSLQGVGYTFGSGTRLTVV.

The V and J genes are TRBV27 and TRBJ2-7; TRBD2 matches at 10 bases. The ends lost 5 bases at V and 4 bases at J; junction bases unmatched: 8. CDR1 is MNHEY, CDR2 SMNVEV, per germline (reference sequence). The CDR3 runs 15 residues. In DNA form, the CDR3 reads TGTGCCAGCAGTACCAGCGGGGGGGGCTGGTACGAGCAGTACTTC. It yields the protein CASSTSGGGWYEQYF.